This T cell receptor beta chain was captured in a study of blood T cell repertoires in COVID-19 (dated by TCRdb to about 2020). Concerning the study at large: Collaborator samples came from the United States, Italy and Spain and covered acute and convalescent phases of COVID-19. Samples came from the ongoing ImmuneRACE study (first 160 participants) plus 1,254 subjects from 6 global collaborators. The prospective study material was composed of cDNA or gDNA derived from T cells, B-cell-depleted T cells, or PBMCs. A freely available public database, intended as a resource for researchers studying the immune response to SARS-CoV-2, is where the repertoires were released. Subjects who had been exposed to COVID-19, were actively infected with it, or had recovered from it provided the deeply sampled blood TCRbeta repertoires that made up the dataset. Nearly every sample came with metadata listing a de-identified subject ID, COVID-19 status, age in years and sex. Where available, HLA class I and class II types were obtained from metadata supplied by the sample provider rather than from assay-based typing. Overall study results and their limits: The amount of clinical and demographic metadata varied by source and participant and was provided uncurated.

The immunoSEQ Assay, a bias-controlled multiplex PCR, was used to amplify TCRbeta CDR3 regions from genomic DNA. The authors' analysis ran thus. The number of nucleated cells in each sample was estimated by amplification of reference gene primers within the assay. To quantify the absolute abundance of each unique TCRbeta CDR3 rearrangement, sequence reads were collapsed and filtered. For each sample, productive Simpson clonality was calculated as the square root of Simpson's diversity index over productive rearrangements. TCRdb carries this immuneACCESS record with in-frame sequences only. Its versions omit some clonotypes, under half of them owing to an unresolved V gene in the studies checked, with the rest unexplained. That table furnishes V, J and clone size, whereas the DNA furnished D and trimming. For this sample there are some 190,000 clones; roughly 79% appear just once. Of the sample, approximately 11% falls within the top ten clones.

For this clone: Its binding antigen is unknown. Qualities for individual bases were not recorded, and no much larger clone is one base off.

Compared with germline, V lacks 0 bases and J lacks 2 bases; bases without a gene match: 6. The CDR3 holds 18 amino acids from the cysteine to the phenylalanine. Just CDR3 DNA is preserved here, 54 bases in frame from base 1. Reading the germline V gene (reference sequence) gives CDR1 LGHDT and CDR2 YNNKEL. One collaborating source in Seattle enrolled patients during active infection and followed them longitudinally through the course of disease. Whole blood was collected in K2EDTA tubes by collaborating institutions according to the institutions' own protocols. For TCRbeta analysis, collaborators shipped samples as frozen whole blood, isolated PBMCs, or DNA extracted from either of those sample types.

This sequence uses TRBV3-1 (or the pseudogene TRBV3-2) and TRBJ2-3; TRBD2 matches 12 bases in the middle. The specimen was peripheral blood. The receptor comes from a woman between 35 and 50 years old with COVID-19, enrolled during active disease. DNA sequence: TGTGCCAGCAGCCAAGATTTGACTAGCGGGGGTTCCACAGATACGCAGTATTTT. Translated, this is CASSQDLTSGGSTDTQYF.